This is a list of T cell receptor beta chains from one sample in a study of shared clonotypes between healthy human individuals. Using immunoSEQ multiplex PCR, the repertoire was profiled, and TCRdb retains in-frame clones only, with some absent. In the table there are about 2 million clones, approximately 95% of which are singletons. Sequencing was performed on naive CD8+ T cells sorted from blood. The receptors stem from a man aged 18 to 30 in good health. CDR3s include the opening cysteine and the closing phenylalanine or tryptophan. Fields, in order: J gene, V gene, clone size, D gene, CDR3 protein, CDR3 DNA. D genes are given only for firm matches. A clone size is listed for some rows: how often the clone was seen (once, few, many), or a class if it is expanded.

j_call: TRBJ2-1
v_call: TRBV6-5
clone_size: -
d_call: -
cdr3_aa: CASSYSTPAYYEQFF
cdr3_nt: TGTGCCAGCAGTTACTCGACTCCTGCCTACTATGAGCAGTTCTTC

j_call: TRBJ1-1
v_call: TRBV5-1
clone_size: -
d_call: TRBD1
cdr3_aa: CASSLAGQVEAFF
cdr3_nt: TGCGCCAGCAGCTTGGCCGGACAGGTTGAAGCTTTCTTT

j_call: TRBJ1-5
v_call: TRBV21-1
clone_size: -
d_call: -
cdr3_aa: CASTGTGSDQPQHF
cdr3_nt: TGTGCCAGCACCGGGACAGGGAGCGATCAGCCCCAGCATTTT

j_call: TRBJ2-3
v_call: TRBV10-1
clone_size: -
d_call: -
cdr3_aa: CASSESGGTQYF
cdr3_nt: TGCGCCAGCAGTGAGTCGGGCGGTACGCAGTATTTT

j_call: TRBJ2-2
v_call: TRBV7-9
clone_size: -
d_call: TRBD2
cdr3_aa: CASSLVRGELAGELFF
cdr3_nt: TGTGCCAGCAGCTTGGTACGGGGGGAATTGGCCGGGGAGCTGTTTTTT

j_call: TRBJ2-3
v_call: TRBV5-4
clone_size: -
d_call: TRBD2
cdr3_aa: CASSFGTSTDTQYF
cdr3_nt: TGTGCCAGCAGCTTCGGGACTAGTACAGATACGCAGTATTTT

j_call: TRBJ2-7
v_call: TRBV5-1
clone_size: -
d_call: -
cdr3_aa: CASSLAGTLIYEQYF
cdr3_nt: TGCGCCAGCAGCTTGGCCGGGACACTGATCTACGAGCAGTACTTC

j_call: TRBJ2-2
v_call: TRBV4-1
clone_size: -
d_call: -
cdr3_aa: CASSQDPGTGELFF
cdr3_nt: TGCGCCAGCAGCCAAGATCCAGGAACCGGGGAGCTGTTTTTT

j_call: TRBJ2-7
v_call: TRBV7-6
clone_size: once
d_call: TRBD2
cdr3_aa: CASSLEQSSGGDYEQYF
cdr3_nt: TGTGCCAGCAGCTTAGAACAAAGTAGCGGGGGGGACTACGAGCAGTACTTC

j_call: TRBJ2-7
v_call: TRBV6-5
clone_size: -
d_call: -
cdr3_aa: CASSYREAPIYEQYF
cdr3_nt: TGTGCCAGCAGTTACCGTGAGGCCCCAATCTACGAGCAGTACTTC

j_call: TRBJ2-2
v_call: TRBV13
clone_size: -
d_call: -
cdr3_aa: CASSLGLGGANTGELFF
cdr3_nt: TGTGCCAGCAGCTTAGGCCTTGGCGGGGCTAACACCGGGGAGCTGTTTTTT

j_call: TRBJ1-2
v_call: TRBV5-6
clone_size: -
d_call: TRBD1
cdr3_aa: CASSLGRGPHYGYTF
cdr3_nt: TGTGCCAGCAGCTTGGGCAGGGGGCCCCACTATGGCTACACCTTC

j_call: TRBJ2-2
v_call: TRBV4-1
clone_size: -
d_call: -
cdr3_aa: CASSQDSGPGELFF
cdr3_nt: TGCGCCAGCAGCCAAGATTCAGGTCCCGGGGAGCTGTTTTTT

j_call: TRBJ1-5
v_call: TRBV6-1
clone_size: -
d_call: -
cdr3_aa: CASSGLWGGNQPQHF
cdr3_nt: TGTGCCAGCAGTGGACTTTGGGGCGGAAATCAGCCCCAGCATTTT

j_call: TRBJ2-1
v_call: TRBV4-3
clone_size: -
d_call: -
cdr3_aa: CASSQLAGMADEQFF
cdr3_nt: TGCGCCAGCAGCCAGTTAGCAGGGATGGCCGATGAGCAGTTCTTC

j_call: TRBJ1-5
v_call: TRBV7-8
clone_size: -
d_call: TRBD1
cdr3_aa: CASSYNPGTGGNNQPQHF
cdr3_nt: TGTGCCAGCAGCTACAACCCCGGGACAGGGGGCAACAATCAGCCCCAGCATTTT

j_call: TRBJ2-7
v_call: TRBV28
clone_size: -
d_call: TRBD1
cdr3_aa: CASSFRDRALRYEQYF
cdr3_nt: TGTGCCAGCAGTTTCCGTGACAGGGCATTAAGGTACGAGCAGTACTTC

j_call: TRBJ1-4
v_call: TRBV11-2
clone_size: once
d_call: -
cdr3_aa: CASSLTGVRGEKLFF
cdr3_nt: TGTGCCAGCAGCTTAACGGGGGTTCGAGGTGAAAAACTGTTTTTT

j_call: TRBJ1-2
v_call: TRBV30
clone_size: -
d_call: -
cdr3_aa: CAWSGPYYGYTF
cdr3_nt: TGTGCCTGGAGTGGGCCCTACTATGGCTACACCTTC

j_call: TRBJ2-7
v_call: TRBV11-2
clone_size: -
d_call: TRBD2
cdr3_aa: CASSLVDREGRGYEQYF
cdr3_nt: TGTGCCAGCAGCTTAGTGGACCGGGAGGGCCGGGGCTACGAGCAGTACTTC

j_call: TRBJ2-1
v_call: TRBV7-3
clone_size: -
d_call: -
cdr3_aa: CASSFEGIYNEQFF
cdr3_nt: TGTGCCAGCAGCTTTGAGGGTATCTACAATGAGCAGTTCTTC

j_call: TRBJ1-1
v_call: TRBV7-6
clone_size: -
d_call: -
cdr3_aa: CASSLVPGRPEAFF
cdr3_nt: TGTGCCAGCAGCTTAGTCCCCGGCCGTCCTGAAGCTTTCTTT

j_call: TRBJ2-7
v_call: TRBV10-1
clone_size: -
d_call: TRBD2
cdr3_aa: CASSESVAGEDNEQYF
cdr3_nt: TGCGCCAGCAGTGAGTCAGTGGCGGGAGAGGACAACGAGCAGTACTTC

j_call: TRBJ2-7
v_call: TRBV27
clone_size: -
d_call: -
cdr3_aa: CASSWAGVAREQYF
cdr3_nt: TGTGCCAGCAGTTGGGCAGGGGTCGCGAGGGAGCAGTACTTC

j_call: TRBJ2-7
v_call: TRBV11-2
clone_size: -
d_call: -
cdr3_aa: CASSLGEQYF
cdr3_nt: TGTGCCAGCAGCTTAGGAGAGCAGTACTTC

j_call: TRBJ2-2
v_call: TRBV7-9
clone_size: -
d_call: -
cdr3_aa: CASSLTYAGSFGELFF
cdr3_nt: TGTGCCAGCAGCTTAACTTATGCAGGGAGCTTCGGGGAGCTGTTTTTT

j_call: TRBJ1-2
v_call: TRBV29-1
clone_size: few
d_call: TRBD1
cdr3_aa: CSVDGQGGGYTF
cdr3_nt: TGCAGCGTTGACGGACAGGGTGGGGGCTACACCTTC

j_call: TRBJ2-7
v_call: TRBV7-2
clone_size: once
d_call: TRBD2
cdr3_aa: CASSLAHRLAGPYEQYF
cdr3_nt: TGTGCCAGCAGCTTAGCGCATAGACTAGCGGGTCCCTACGAGCAGTACTTC

j_call: TRBJ2-7
v_call: TRBV28
clone_size: -
d_call: -
cdr3_aa: CASSSRGRGYEQYF
cdr3_nt: TGTGCCAGCAGTTCCCGGGGTCGGGGTTACGAGCAGTACTTC

j_call: TRBJ1-2
v_call: TRBV7-9
clone_size: -
d_call: -
cdr3_aa: CASSLQGYYTF
cdr3_nt: TGTGCCAGCAGCTTACAGGGGTACTACACCTTC

j_call: TRBJ2-1
v_call: TRBV27
clone_size: -
d_call: TRBD2
cdr3_aa: CASSFEVGLANEQFF
cdr3_nt: TGTGCCAGCAGTTTCGAAGTGGGACTAGCCAATGAGCAGTTCTTC

j_call: TRBJ2-7
v_call: TRBV2
clone_size: -
d_call: TRBD2
cdr3_aa: CASSSGWGTSGYEQYF
cdr3_nt: TGTGCCAGCAGTAGTGGTTGGGGGACTAGCGGATACGAGCAGTACTTC

j_call: TRBJ2-1
v_call: TRBV29-1
clone_size: -
d_call: TRBD2
cdr3_aa: CSVQGLAGGYNEQFF
cdr3_nt: TGCAGCGTCCAGGGACTAGCGGGAGGCTACAATGAGCAGTTCTTC

j_call: TRBJ2-2
v_call: TRBV7-2
clone_size: -
d_call: -
cdr3_aa: CASSIGPDTGELFF
cdr3_nt: TGTGCCAGCAGCATAGGCCCAGACACCGGGGAGCTGTTTTTT

j_call: TRBJ2-7
v_call: TRBV9
clone_size: -
d_call: TRBD1
cdr3_aa: CASSPGGQGAYEQYF
cdr3_nt: TGTGCCAGCAGCCCCGGGGGACAGGGAGCCTACGAGCAGTACTTC

j_call: TRBJ1-3
v_call: TRBV10-3
clone_size: -
d_call: -
cdr3_aa: CAISDPLTIGNTIYF
cdr3_nt: TGTGCCATCAGTGACCCTCTGACAATTGGAAACACCATATATTTT

j_call: TRBJ2-4
v_call: TRBV5-6
clone_size: -
d_call: -
cdr3_aa: CASSLAGGQNIQYF
cdr3_nt: TGTGCCAGCAGCTTGGCCGGTGGACAAAACATTCAGTACTTC

j_call: TRBJ1-1
v_call: TRBV11-2
clone_size: -
d_call: -
cdr3_aa: CASSLGLRGLNTEAFF
cdr3_nt: TGTGCCAGCAGCTTAGGACTCCGGGGGTTGAACACTGAAGCTTTCTTT

j_call: TRBJ1-5
v_call: TRBV19
clone_size: -
d_call: -
cdr3_aa: CASSRDRDPNQPQHF
cdr3_nt: TGTGCCAGTAGCCGAGACCGGGACCCAAATCAGCCCCAGCATTTT

j_call: TRBJ1-5
v_call: TRBV18
clone_size: -
d_call: -
cdr3_aa: CASSPSHAGSLQPQHF
cdr3_nt: TGTGCCAGCTCACCGAGCCATGCAGGATCCTTGCAGCCCCAGCATTTT

j_call: TRBJ1-2
v_call: TRBV2
clone_size: -
d_call: -
cdr3_aa: CASSGGDPNGYTF
cdr3_nt: TGTGCCAGCAGCGGGGGAGACCCTAATGGCTACACCTTC

j_call: TRBJ1-3
v_call: TRBV7-8
clone_size: -
d_call: -
cdr3_aa: CASSSDRNSGNTIYF
cdr3_nt: TGTGCCAGCAGCTCGGACAGAAACTCTGGAAACACCATATATTTT

j_call: TRBJ1-2
v_call: TRBV15
clone_size: -
d_call: TRBD1
cdr3_aa: CATSAGTAYGYTF
cdr3_nt: TGTGCCACCAGTGCGGGGACAGCCTATGGCTACACCTTC

j_call: TRBJ2-2
v_call: TRBV27
clone_size: -
d_call: TRBD1
cdr3_aa: CASSPRTGGTGELFF
cdr3_nt: TGTGCCAGCAGTCCAAGGACAGGTGGGACCGGGGAGCTGTTTTTT

j_call: TRBJ2-7
v_call: TRBV11-2
clone_size: -
d_call: TRBD2
cdr3_aa: CASSPREGGIYEQYF
cdr3_nt: TGTGCCAGCAGCCCCCGGGAGGGGGGCATCTACGAGCAGTACTTC

j_call: TRBJ1-1
v_call: TRBV7-9
clone_size: -
d_call: -
cdr3_aa: CASSRPGSWEAFF
cdr3_nt: TGTGCCAGCAGCCGACCGGGATCTTGGGAAGCTTTCTTT

j_call: TRBJ2-7
v_call: TRBV5-5
clone_size: -
d_call: -
cdr3_aa: CASSLGWGEIYEQYF
cdr3_nt: TGTGCCAGCAGCCTAGGCTGGGGGGAAATCTACGAGCAGTACTTC

j_call: TRBJ2-7
v_call: TRBV2
clone_size: -
d_call: -
cdr3_aa: CASSVPWDIAYEQYF
cdr3_nt: TGTGCCAGCAGTGTACCTTGGGATATCGCCTACGAGCAGTACTTC